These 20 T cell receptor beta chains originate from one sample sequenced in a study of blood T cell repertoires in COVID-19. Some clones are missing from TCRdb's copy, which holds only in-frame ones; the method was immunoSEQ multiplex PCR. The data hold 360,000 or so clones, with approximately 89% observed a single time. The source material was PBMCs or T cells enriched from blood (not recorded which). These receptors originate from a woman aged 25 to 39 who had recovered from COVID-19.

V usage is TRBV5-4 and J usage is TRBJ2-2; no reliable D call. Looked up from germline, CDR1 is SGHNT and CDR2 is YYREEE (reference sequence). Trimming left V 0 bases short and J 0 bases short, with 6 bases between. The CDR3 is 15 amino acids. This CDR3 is CASSLARTNTGELFF. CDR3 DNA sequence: TGTGCCAGCAGCTTGGCGCGTACGAACACCGGGGAGCTGTTTTTT.

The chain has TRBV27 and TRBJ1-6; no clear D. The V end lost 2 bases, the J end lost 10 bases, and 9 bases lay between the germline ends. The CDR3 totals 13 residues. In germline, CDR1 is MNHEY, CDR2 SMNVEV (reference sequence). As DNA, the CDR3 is TGTGCCAGCAGTTTACGTATGGAGTCACCCCTCCACTTT. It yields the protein CASSLRMESPLHF.

The CDR3 nucleotides read TGTGCCAGCAGCCACAAACACGGATCAGCGGGTTATGGCTACACCTTC. This translates into CASSHKHGSAGYGYTF. The chain links TRBV5-6 to TRBJ1-2; no reliable D call. Trimming removed 4 bases at V and 5 bases at J, with 21 bases between. CDR3 length: 16 amino acids. CDR1 is SGHDT, CDR2 YYEEEE, per germline.

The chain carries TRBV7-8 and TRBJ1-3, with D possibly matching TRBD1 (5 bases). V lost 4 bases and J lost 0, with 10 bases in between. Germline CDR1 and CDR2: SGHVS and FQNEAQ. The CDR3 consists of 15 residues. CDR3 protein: CASSSVGGSGNTIYF. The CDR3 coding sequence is TGTGCCAGCAGCTCAGTGGGGGGCTCTGGAAACACCATATATTTT.

The CDR3 sequence is CASSLPTGQGVGEQFF. The DNA for the CDR3 is TGTGCCAGCAGCCTGCCGACGGGACAGGGAGTTGGCGAGCAGTTCTTC. The rearrangement uses TRBV2 and TRBJ2-1; the match to TRBD1 covers 9 bases. Germline V gene lookup returns CDR1 SNHLY and CDR2 FYNNEI. V gave up 6 bases and J gave up 10 bases; unmatched junction bases: 16. This CDR3 is 16 amino acids long.

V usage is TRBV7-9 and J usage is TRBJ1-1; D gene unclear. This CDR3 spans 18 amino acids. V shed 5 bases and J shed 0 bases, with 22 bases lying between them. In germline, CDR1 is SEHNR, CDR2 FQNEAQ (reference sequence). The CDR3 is CASSPRPLGLLMNTEAFF. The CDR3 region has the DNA TGTGCCAGCAGCCCGCGACCCCTAGGCCTTTTAATGAACACTGAAGCTTTCTTT. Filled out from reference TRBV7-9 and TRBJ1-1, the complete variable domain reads DTGVSQNPRHKITKRGQNVTFRCDPISEHNRLYWYRQTLGQGPEFLTYFQNEAQLEKSRLLSDRFSAERPKGSFSTLEIQRTEQGDSAMYLCASSPRPLGLLMNTEAFFGQGTRLTVV.

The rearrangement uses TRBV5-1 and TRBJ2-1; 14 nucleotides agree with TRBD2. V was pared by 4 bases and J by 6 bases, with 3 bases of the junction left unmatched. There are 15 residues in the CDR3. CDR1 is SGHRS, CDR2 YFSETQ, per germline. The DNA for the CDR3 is TGCGCCAGCAGCCCGGGACTAGCGGGAGCCAATGAGCAGTTCTTC. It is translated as CASSPGLAGANEQFF.

CDR3 DNA: TGTGCCAGCAGGGAGGGGAATTCACCCCTCCACTTT. Translated: CASREGNSPLHF. The V gene is TRBV27, the J gene TRBJ1-6, with D possibly being TRBD1 (5 bases). V shed 6 bases and J shed 7 bases, with 7 bases lying between them. Germline assignment: CDR1 MNHEY and CDR2 SMNVEV (reference sequence). The CDR3 has 12 amino acids.

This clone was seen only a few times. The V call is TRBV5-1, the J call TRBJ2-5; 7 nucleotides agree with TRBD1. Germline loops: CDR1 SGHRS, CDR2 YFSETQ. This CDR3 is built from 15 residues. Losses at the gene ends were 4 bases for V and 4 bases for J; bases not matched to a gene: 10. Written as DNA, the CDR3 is TGCGCCAGCAGCCCTTCGGGGACAGTTCGAGAGACCCAGTACTTC. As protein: CASSPSGTVRETQYF.

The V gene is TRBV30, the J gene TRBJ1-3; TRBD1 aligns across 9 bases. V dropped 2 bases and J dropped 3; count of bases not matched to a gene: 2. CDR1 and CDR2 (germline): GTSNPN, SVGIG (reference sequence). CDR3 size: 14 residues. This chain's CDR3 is CAWSTGGGGNTIYF. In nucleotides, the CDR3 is TGTGCCTGGAGTACAGGGGGCGGTGGAAACACCATATATTTT.

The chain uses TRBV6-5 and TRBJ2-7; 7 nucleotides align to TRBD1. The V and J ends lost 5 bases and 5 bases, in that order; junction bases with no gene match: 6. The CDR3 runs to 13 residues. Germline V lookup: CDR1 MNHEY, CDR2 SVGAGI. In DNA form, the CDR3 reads TGTGCCAGCAGTACCGAGACAGGGCACGAGCAGTACTTC. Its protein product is CASSTETGHEQYF.

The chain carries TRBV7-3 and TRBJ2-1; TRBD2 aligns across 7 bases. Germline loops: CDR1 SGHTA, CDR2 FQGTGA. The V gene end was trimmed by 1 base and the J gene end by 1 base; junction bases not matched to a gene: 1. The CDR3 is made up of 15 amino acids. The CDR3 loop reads CASSLMRGSYNEQFF. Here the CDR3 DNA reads TGTGCCAGCAGCTTAATGCGGGGGTCCTACAATGAGCAGTTCTTC.

CDR3 protein: CASLRLAGVYNSPLHF. The CDR3 DNA is TGTGCCAGCCTTCGGTTGGCAGGCGTTTATAATTCACCCCTCCACTTT. J is TRBJ1-6 and V is TRBV2; D is unclear. Looked up from germline, CDR1 is SNHLY and CDR2 is FYNNEI. The CDR3 spans 16 residues. The V gene lost 8 bases and the J gene lost 4 bases, with 18 bases spanning the gap.

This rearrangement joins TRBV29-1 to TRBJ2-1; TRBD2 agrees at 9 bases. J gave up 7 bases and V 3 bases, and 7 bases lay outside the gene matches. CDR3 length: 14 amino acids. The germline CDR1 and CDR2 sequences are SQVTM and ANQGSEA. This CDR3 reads CSVEAGGFENEQFF. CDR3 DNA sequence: TGCAGCGTTGAGGCGGGGGGGTTTGAGAATGAGCAGTTCTTC.

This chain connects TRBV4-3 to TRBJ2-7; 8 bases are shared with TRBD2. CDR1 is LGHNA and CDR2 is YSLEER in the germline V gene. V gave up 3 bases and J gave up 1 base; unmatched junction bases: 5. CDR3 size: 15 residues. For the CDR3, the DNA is TGCGCCAGCAGCCATGAGCGGGGGAGGTCCTACGAGCAGTACTTC. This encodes CASSHERGRSYEQYF.

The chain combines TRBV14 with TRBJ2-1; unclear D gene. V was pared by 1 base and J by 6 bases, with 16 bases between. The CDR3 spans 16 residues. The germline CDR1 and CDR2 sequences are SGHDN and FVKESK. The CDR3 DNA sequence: TGTGCCAGCAGCCAAGTTCTAGTAATCCCACCCAATGAGCAGTTCTTC. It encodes CASSQVLVIPPNEQFF. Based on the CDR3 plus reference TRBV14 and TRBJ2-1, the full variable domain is EAGVTQFPSHSVIEKGQTVTLRCDPISGHDNLYWYRRVMGKEIKFLLHFVKESKQDESGMPNNRFLAERTGGTYSTLKVQPAELEDSGVYFCASSQVLVIPPNEQFFGPGTRLTVL.

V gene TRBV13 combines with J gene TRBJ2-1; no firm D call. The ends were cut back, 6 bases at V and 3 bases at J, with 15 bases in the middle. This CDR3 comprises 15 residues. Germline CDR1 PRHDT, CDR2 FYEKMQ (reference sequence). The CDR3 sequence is CASSPLTASYNEQFF. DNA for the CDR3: TGTGCCAGCAGTCCCCTTACGGCTAGCTACAATGAGCAGTTCTTC.

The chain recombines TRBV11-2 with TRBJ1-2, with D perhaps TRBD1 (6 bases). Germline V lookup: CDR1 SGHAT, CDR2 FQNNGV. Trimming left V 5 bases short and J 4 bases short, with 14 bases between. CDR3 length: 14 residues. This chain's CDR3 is CASSVAQGFYGYTF. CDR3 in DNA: TGTGCCAGCAGCGTAGCACAGGGTTTCTATGGCTACACCTTC. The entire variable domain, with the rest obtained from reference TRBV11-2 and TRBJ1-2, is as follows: EAGVAQSPRYKIIEKRQSVAFWCNPISGHATLYWYQQILGQGPKLLIQFQNNGVVDDSQLPKDRFSAERLKGVDSTLKIQPAKLEDSAVYLCASSVAQGFYGYTFGSGTRLTVV.

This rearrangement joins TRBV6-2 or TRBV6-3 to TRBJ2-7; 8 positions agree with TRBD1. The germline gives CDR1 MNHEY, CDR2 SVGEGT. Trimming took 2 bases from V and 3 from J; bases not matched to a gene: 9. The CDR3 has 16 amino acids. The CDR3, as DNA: TGTGCCAGCAGTTACCGAATACAGGGGGTATACTACGAGCAGTACTTC. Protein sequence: CASSYRIQGVYYEQYF.

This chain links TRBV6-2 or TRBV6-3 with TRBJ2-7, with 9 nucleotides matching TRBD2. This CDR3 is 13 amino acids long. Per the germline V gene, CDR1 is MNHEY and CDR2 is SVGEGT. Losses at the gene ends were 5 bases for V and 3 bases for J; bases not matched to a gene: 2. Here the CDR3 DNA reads TGTGCCAGCAGTCCGACTAGCGGCTACGAGCAGTACTTC. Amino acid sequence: CASSPTSGYEQYF.